One and the same sample provided the 25 T cell receptor beta chains below, sequenced in a study of cytomegalovirus exposure and HLA in healthy donors. Clones were sequenced by immunoSEQ multiplex PCR, and TCRdb holds only the in-frame ones, with some missing. Of about 110,000 clones in the sample, around 95% were seen once. The source material was PBMCs. These receptors originate from a woman under 30 in good health and CMV-seronegative.

The V and J genes are TRBV4-1 and TRBJ1-1, with D tentatively TRBD1 (6 bases). CDR1 is MGHRA and CDR2 is YSYEKL in the germline V gene. The CDR3 is made up of 14 amino acids. V was trimmed by 4 bases and J by 7 bases, leaving 16 bases between them. As DNA, the CDR3 is TGCGCCAGCAGCCCCGAAGGGACACAACATGAAGCTTTCTTT. It codes for CASSPEGTQHEAFF.

The rearrangement uses TRBV2 and TRBJ1-5, with 10 bases aligning to TRBD1. Germline loops: CDR1 SNHLY, CDR2 FYNNEI. Unmatched junction bases numbered 3, after V lost 6 bases and J lost 4 bases. CDR3 length: 14 amino acids. The CDR3 DNA reads TGTGCCAGCAGCACGGGACAGGGGAATCAGCCCCAGCATTTT. It is translated as CASSTGQGNQPQHF. The full variable domain, completed using reference TRBV2 and TRBJ1-5, is EPEVTQTPSHQVTQMGQEVILRCVPISNHLYFYWYRQILGQKVEFLVSFYNNEISEKSEIFDDQFSVERPDGSNFTLKIRSTKLEDSAMYFCASSTGQGNQPQHFGDGTRLSIL.

This clone was detected only once. The gene calls are TRBV27 and TRBJ1-2; D not resolved. CDR1 and CDR2 (germline): MNHEY, SMNVEV (reference sequence). The CDR3 sequence is 17 residues long. The germline V and J ends were trimmed by 2 bases and 0 bases, with 16 bases remaining between them. CDR3 amino acids: CASSLGPLAIPNYGYTF. The CDR3 bases are TGTGCCAGCAGTTTAGGGCCCCTGGCGATCCCTAACTATGGCTACACCTTC.

The V and J genes are TRBV6-1 and TRBJ1-2, with TRBD1 matching 10 bases. The J segment lost 4 bases and the V segment lost 2 bases, leaving 1 base of the junction unmatched. There are 14 residues in the CDR3. CDR1 is MNHNS, CDR2 SASEGT, per germline. The CDR3 DNA is TGTGCCAGCAGTGAAAGGACAGGGGGCTATGGCTACACCTTC. Protein: CASSERTGGYGYTF.

This rearrangement joins TRBV9 to TRBJ2-5; perhaps TRBD1 as D (5 bases). With 0 bases removed from V and 2 bases from J, the gap between germline ends came to 8 bases. The CDR3 contains 14 residues. CDR1 SGDLS and CDR2 YYNGEE come from the germline V gene. The CDR3 coding sequence is TGTGCCAGCAGCGTAGGATACAGGCAAGAGACCCAGTACTTC. Its translation: CASSVGYRQETQYF.

This clone is a singleton in its sample. The gene calls are TRBV5-1 and TRBJ2-1, with 8 bases that match TRBD2. Trimming removed 5 bases from V and 10 bases from J; junction bases left unmatched: 14. This CDR3 has 15 amino acids. Germline V gene lookup returns CDR1 SGHRS and CDR2 YFSETQ. CDR3 bases: TGCGCCAGCAGTTACGGCGGGGGGCAAAAGGGGGAGCAGTTCTTC. Translation gives CASSYGGGQKGEQFF.

In DNA form, the CDR3 reads TGTGCCAGCAGCTTAGGCGCAGGGGCAGAGACCCAGTACTTC. Translated: CASSLGAGAETQYF. The chain has TRBV7-9 and TRBJ2-5, with D perhaps TRBD1 (6 bases). CDR3 size: 14 residues. Trimming stripped 1 base from V and 4 bases from J, with 10 bases between. Germline V gives CDR1 SEHNR, CDR2 FQNEAQ (reference sequence).

The V gene is TRBV28, the J gene TRBJ2-7; D is ambiguous. The CDR3 spans 14 residues. In germline, CDR1 is MDHEN, CDR2 SYDVKM. Trimming took 3 bases from V and 2 from J, leaving 11 bases between them. This CDR3 is CASSFPPAAYEQYF. The CDR3 DNA sequence: TGTGCCAGCAGTTTTCCTCCGGCGGCCTACGAGCAGTACTTC.

To note about this clone: A read error may account for a junction end that differs from germline. The V and J genes are TRBV7-7 and TRBJ2-2; 9 nucleotides line up with TRBD2. This CDR3 is 18 amino acids long. Germline CDR1 SSHAT, CDR2 FNYEAQ (reference sequence). CDR3 residues: CASSLLGSGGRNTGELFF. DNA for the CDR3: TGTGCTAGCAGCTTATTGGGTAGCGGGGGCCGGAACACCGGGGAGCTGTTTTTT.

This clone was found once. This sequence joins TRBV7-2 and TRBJ2-2, with D perhaps matching TRBD1 (5 bases). Germline-derived CDR1 and CDR2 are SGHTA and FQGNSA. The CDR3 has 12 amino acids. Trimming left V 5 bases short and J 6 bases short, with 7 bases between. The CDR3 is CASSPGSGELFF. In nucleotides, the CDR3 is TGTGCCAGCAGCCCAGGGTCCGGGGAGCTGTTTTTT.

V usage is TRBV9 and J usage is TRBJ2-2; 10 bases are shared with TRBD2. The trim removed 4 bases at V and 7 bases at J, leaving 16 bases unmatched. The CDR3 totals 18 residues. Germline CDR1 and CDR2: SGDLS and YYNGEE. CDR3 coding DNA: TGTGCCAGCAGCCCCAGTCATACAGCGGGGGGGCCCGTCGGGGAGCTGTTTTTT. As protein: CASSPSHTAGGPVGELFF.

The gene calls are TRBV19 and TRBJ2-7, with a tentative D call TRBD1 (5 bases). CDR1 LNHDA and CDR2 SQIVND come from the germline V gene (reference sequence). Trimming pared 10 bases from V and 2 bases from J, leaving 18 bases between. CDR3 length: 14 residues. In DNA, the CDR3 is TGTGCCACCTTGGACACGACCGGCCCCTACGAGCAGTACTTC. Residues: CATLDTTGPYEQYF.

The rearrangement joins TRBV7-2 to TRBJ1-1; a possible D gene is TRBD1 (5 bases). This CDR3 is built from 12 residues. In germline, CDR1 is SGHTA, CDR2 FQGNSA. Trimming shortened V by 5 bases and J by 10 bases, and 14 bases separated the two germline ends. CDR3 sequence reads: CASSPTVQGAFF. CDR3 in DNA: TGTGCCAGCAGCCCTACAGTGCAGGGAGCTTTCTTT.

The chain joins TRBV19 to TRBJ1-6, with D possibly being TRBD1 (5 bases). This CDR3 spans 14 amino acids. The germline V and J ends were trimmed by 6 bases and 9 bases, with 15 bases remaining between them. The germline CDR1 and CDR2 sequences are LNHDA and SQIVND (reference sequence). This CDR3 is CASSPWGVGSPLHF. The CDR3 bases are TGTGCCAGTAGCCCTTGGGGGGTAGGTTCACCCCTCCACTTT.

J is TRBJ2-2 and V is TRBV4-2; D remains unclear. Trimming stripped 2 bases from V and 2 bases from J, with 3 bases between. This CDR3 spans 13 amino acids. Looked up from germline, CDR1 is LGHNA and CDR2 is YNFKEQ. The CDR3 sequence: CASSQSNTGELFF. For the CDR3, the DNA is TGTGCCAGCAGCCAATCTAACACCGGGGAGCTGTTTTTT.

The V and J genes are TRBV7-8 and TRBJ2-7, with 11 positions matching TRBD1. With 4 bases clipped from V and 6 bases from J, the junction kept 5 bases outside the gene matches. Germline loops: CDR1 SGHVS, CDR2 FQNEAQ. The CDR3 contains 14 residues. CDR3 amino acids: CASSWDRGDSEQYF. The CDR3 coding sequence is TGTGCCAGCAGCTGGGACAGGGGGGACTCCGAGCAGTACTTC.

The J gene is TRBJ1-5, the V gene TRBV19; no clear D. CDR3 length: 14 residues. V was trimmed by 5 bases and J by 3 bases, leaving 11 bases between them. Germline values: CDR1 LNHDA, CDR2 SQIVND (reference sequence). This CDR3 reads CASSAPRDNQPQHF. DNA of the CDR3: TGTGCCAGTAGTGCCCCGCGGGACAATCAGCCCCAGCATTTT.

This chain joins TRBV27 and TRBJ2-5; TRBD2 agrees at 8 bases. With 1 base clipped from V and 1 base from J, the junction kept 8 bases outside the gene matches. Germline CDR1 reads MNHEY; CDR2 reads SMNVEV (reference sequence). The CDR3 runs 17 residues. CDR3 sequence: CASSLYGSGGAQETQYF. The CDR3 DNA reads TGTGCCAGCAGTTTATATGGGTCGGGGGGGGCCCAAGAGACCCAGTACTTC.

The gene calls are TRBV5-1 and TRBJ1-4; D unresolved. CDR1 and CDR2 from the germline V gene are SGHRS and YFSETQ. The CDR3 has 13 amino acids. The V gene lost 0 bases and the J gene lost 10 bases, with 10 bases spanning the gap. CDR3 sequence reads: CASSLDRVAKLFF. The CDR3 region has the DNA TGCGCCAGCAGCTTGGATCGGGTTGCAAAACTGTTTTTT. The whole variable domain, filled in from reference TRBV5-1 and TRBJ1-4, reads KAGVTQTPRYLIKTRGQQVTLSCSPISGHRSVSWYQQTPGQGLQFLFEYFSETQRNKGNFPGRFSGRQFSNSRSEMNVSTLELGDSALYLCASSLDRVAKLFFGSGTQLSVL.

The rearrangement joins TRBV2 to TRBJ2-1, with 7 bases fitting TRBD2. CDR3 length: 15 residues. The germline V gene has CDR1 SNHLY and CDR2 FYNNEI. V was pared by 1 base and J by 4 bases, with 4 bases of the junction left unmatched. The CDR3 DNA reads TGTGCCAGCAGTGAAGGGGTAGCGGGTTACAATGAGCAGTTCTTC. Encoded protein: CASSEGVAGYNEQFF.

The gene calls are TRBV5-1 and TRBJ2-7; D perhaps matches TRBD1 (6 bases). Germline values: CDR1 SGHRS, CDR2 YFSETQ. V lost 5 bases to trimming and J lost 2 bases, with 14 bases between them. This CDR3 has 14 amino acids. The DNA for the CDR3 is TGCGCCAGCAGGAGGTCAACAGGGACCTACGAGCAGTACTTC. Protein product: CASRRSTGTYEQYF.

V is TRBV4-1 and J is TRBJ1-4, with D perhaps TRBD1 (5 bases). The V and J ends lost 2 bases and 0 bases respectively, with 19 bases between them. Germline loops: CDR1 MGHRA, CDR2 YSYEKL. The CDR3 covers 19 residues. The CDR3 DNA is TGCGCCAGCAGCCAAAGGGGATCCCCCTCGACAGCAACTAATGAAAAACTGTTTTTT. Residues: CASSQRGSPSTATNEKLFF.

The chain links TRBV19 to TRBJ1-5; D might be TRBD1 (5 bases). In germline, CDR1 is LNHDA, CDR2 SQIVND (reference sequence). There are 18 residues in the CDR3. The V gene lost 9 bases and the J gene lost 1 base, with 25 bases spanning the gap. The CDR3 loop reads CARNTGTAPGRSNQPQHF. The CDR3 region has the DNA TGTGCCAGGAATACCGGGACCGCACCCGGGAGGAGCAATCAGCCCCAGCATTTT.

This sequence joins TRBV5-8 and TRBJ1-5, with D uncertain. This CDR3 has 15 residues. Trimming pared 0 bases from V and 0 bases from J, leaving 7 bases between. Germline lookup yields CDR1 SGHTS and CDR2 YDEGEE. This chain's CDR3 is CASSLESVSNQPQHF. For the CDR3, the DNA is TGTGCCAGCAGCTTGGAGTCAGTTAGCAATCAGCCCCAGCATTTT. Full variable domain (rest looked up from reference TRBV5-8 and TRBJ1-5): EAGVTQSPTHLIKTRGQQATLRCSPISGHTSVYWYQQALGLGLQFLLWYDEGEERNRGNFPPRFSGRQFPNYSSELNVNALELEDSALYLCASSLESVSNQPQHFGDGTRLSIL.

The chain is built from TRBV4-1 and TRBJ2-1, with unresolved D. V lost 2 bases to trimming and J lost 0 bases, with 14 bases between them. CDR1 is MGHRA, CDR2 YSYEKL, per germline. The CDR3 consists of 17 residues. Here the CDR3 DNA reads TGCGCCAGCAGCCAACGTGAGTTTTACCGCTCCTACAATGAGCAGTTCTTC. The encoded protein is CASSQREFYRSYNEQFF.